The sequence of this T cell receptor (beta chain) was determined in a study of naive and memory T cell subsets. Study results and limitations: This RNA-based method may be sensitive to activation-related transcript changes. Higher TCR numbers at tuberculin sites reflect T cell infiltration, per interpretation.

Four PCR rounds used nested alpha and beta constant region primers plus the SP2 primer. Blood and skin TCR RNA was reverse transcribed with alpha and beta constant primers. TCRdb processed the UMI-ligation and nested PCR reads anew with MiXCR; each CDR3 protein has one entry. The data contain 20,000 to 25,000 distinct CDR3 sequences, approximately 5.7% of them singletons. This clonotype was detected only a few times. The antigen remains unidentified. Sample treatment: skin biopsy from PPD injection site in Mantoux-positive individual. A UMI-containing oligonucleotide was joined by 3' ligation to the TCR cDNA template. Tuberculin skin test biopsies were taken where PPD was injected in Mantoux-positive people. V was pared by 6 bases and J by 4 bases, with 12 bases between. The CDR3 is 14 amino acids. Germline V gene lookup returns CDR1 LNHDA and CDR2 SQIVND (reference sequence).

The source was skin, collected from a tuberculin skin test site. The origin of this receptor is an adult in good health. The chain carries TRBV19 and TRBJ1-4, with D hard to call. The CDR3 DNA is TGTGCCAGTAGCGGGCAGGCCCTTAATGAAAAACTGTTTTTT. Translated, it gives CASSGQALNEKLFF.